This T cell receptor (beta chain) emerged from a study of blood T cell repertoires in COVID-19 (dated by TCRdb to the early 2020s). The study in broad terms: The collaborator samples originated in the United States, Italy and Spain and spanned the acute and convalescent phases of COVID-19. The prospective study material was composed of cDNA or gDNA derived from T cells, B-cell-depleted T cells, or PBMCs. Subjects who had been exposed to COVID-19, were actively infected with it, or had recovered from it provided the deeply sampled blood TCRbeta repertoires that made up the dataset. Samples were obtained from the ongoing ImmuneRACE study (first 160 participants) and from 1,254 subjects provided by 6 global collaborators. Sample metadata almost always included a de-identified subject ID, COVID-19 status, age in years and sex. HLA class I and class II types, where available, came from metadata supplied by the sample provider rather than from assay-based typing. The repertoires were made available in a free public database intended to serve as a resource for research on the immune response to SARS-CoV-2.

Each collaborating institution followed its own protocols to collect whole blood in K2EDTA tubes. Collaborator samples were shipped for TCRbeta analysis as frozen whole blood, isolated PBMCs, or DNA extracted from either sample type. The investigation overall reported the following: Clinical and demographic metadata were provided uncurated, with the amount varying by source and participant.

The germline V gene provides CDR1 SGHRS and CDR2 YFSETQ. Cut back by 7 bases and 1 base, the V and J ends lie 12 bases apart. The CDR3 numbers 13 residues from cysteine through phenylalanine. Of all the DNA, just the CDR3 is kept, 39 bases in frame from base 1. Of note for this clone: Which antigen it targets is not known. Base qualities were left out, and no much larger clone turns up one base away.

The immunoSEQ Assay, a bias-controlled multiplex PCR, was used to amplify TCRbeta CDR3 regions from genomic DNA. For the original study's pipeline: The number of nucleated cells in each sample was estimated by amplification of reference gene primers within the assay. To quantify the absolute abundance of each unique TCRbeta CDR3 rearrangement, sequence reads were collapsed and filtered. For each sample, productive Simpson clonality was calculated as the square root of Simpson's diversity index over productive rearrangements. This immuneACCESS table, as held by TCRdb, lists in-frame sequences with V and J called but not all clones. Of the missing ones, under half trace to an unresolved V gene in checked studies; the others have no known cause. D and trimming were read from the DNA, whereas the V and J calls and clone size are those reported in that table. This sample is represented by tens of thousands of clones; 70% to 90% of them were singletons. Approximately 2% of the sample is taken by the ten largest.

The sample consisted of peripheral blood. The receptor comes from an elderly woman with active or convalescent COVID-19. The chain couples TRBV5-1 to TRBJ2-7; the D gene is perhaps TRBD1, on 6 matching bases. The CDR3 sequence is CASSRTASYEQYF. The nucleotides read TGCGCCAGCTCGCGGACAGCTTCCTACGAGCAGTACTTC.